One T cell receptor beta chain is described in this entry. Its specificity is unknown. CDR1 is LNHDA, CDR2 SQIVND, per germline (reference sequence). V was pared by 5 bases and J by 2 bases, with 3 bases of the junction left unmatched. The CDR3 spans 13 residues. This sample is drawn from a study of cytomegalovirus exposure and HLA in healthy donors. Study-level points and caveats: It was reported that the classifier diagnosed cytomegalovirus status with high specificity and sensitivity in both the original and validation cohorts. Later work found most CMV-associated TCR beta chains apparently HLA-restricted. Some public TCRs appeared in many individuals, while most sequences were rare.

In the PCR, 60 Vbeta and 13 Jbeta primers were used. The authors' processing: A follow-up analysis tallied about 80 million unique TCR beta chains, about 10 million shared. Sequenced by immunoSEQ multiplex PCR; TCRdb stores in-frame clones only, minus some. The V and J calls and clone size were taken over from that table, and D and trimming were inferred from the DNA. Among around 44,000 clones listed, roughly 90% were seen once. The TCR was taken from a woman aged 40-49 years in good health and CMV-seropositive. The sample consisted of PBMCs. V usage is TRBV19 and J usage is TRBJ2-7, with 7 nucleotides matching TRBD1. CDR3 sequence: CASSSTGTYEQYF. The CDR3 region has the DNA TGTGCCAGTAGTTCGACAGGGACCTACGAGCAGTACTTC. Full variable domain (rest looked up from reference TRBV19 and TRBJ2-7): DGGITQSPKYLFRKEGQNVTLSCEQNLNHDAMYWYRQDPGQGLRLIYYSQIVNDFQKGDIAEGYSVSREKKESFPLTVTSAQKNPTAFYLCASSSTGTYEQYFGPGTRLTVT.